These 17 T cell receptor beta chains originate from one sample sequenced in a study of blood T cell repertoires in COVID-19. Profiling relied on immunoSEQ multiplex PCR, and the TCRdb table lists in-frame clones only, not all of them. The table shows roughly 450,000 clones, with 90% occurring only once. Sequencing was done on a sample of PBMCs or T cells enriched from blood (not recorded which). The source of these receptors is a man in his late teens or twenties who had recovered from COVID-19.

The chain carries TRBV4-2 and TRBJ2-7, with a weak D call TRBD2 (5 bases). The CDR3 sequence is 15 residues long. V was trimmed by 4 bases and J by 3 bases, leaving 16 bases between them. Germline-derived CDR1 and CDR2 are LGHNA and YNFKEQ. The CDR3 loop is CASSPYVASHYEQYF. The CDR3 coding sequence is TGTGCCAGCAGCCCCTACGTGGCTAGCCACTACGAGCAGTACTTC.

V gene TRBV30 combines with J gene TRBJ2-1; 12 bases match TRBD2. V trimming: 1 base; J trimming: 7 bases; junction bases outside the gene matches: 5. The germline gives CDR1 GTSNPN, CDR2 SVGIG (reference sequence). This CDR3 contains 15 residues. The CDR3 here is CAWSGGLAGKNEQFF. The CDR3 DNA reads TGTGCCTGGAGTGGAGGACTAGCGGGAAAGAATGAGCAGTTCTTC.

The chain carries TRBV3-1 (or the pseudogene TRBV3-2) and TRBJ1-2; TRBD1 matches 7 bases. V lost 6 bases, J lost 8 bases, and 9 bases stayed unmatched. Germline V gene lookup returns CDR1 LGHDT and CDR2 YNNKEL (reference sequence). The CDR3 spans 13 residues. The CDR3 DNA reads TGTGCCAGCAGAGAGGGACAGAGGGACGGCTACACCTTC. It encodes CASREGQRDGYTF.

The V and J genes are TRBV21-1 and TRBJ1-1; the table names TRBD1, a call not compared with the DNA. TRBV21-1 is an annotated pseudogene. The CDR3 runs 15 residues. This CDR3 is CASSPSDRGNTEAFF. CDR3 DNA sequence: TGTGCCAGCAGCCCGTCCGACAGGGGGAACACTGAAGCTTTCTTT.

The V gene is TRBV12-5, the J gene TRBJ2-1; tentatively, D is TRBD2 (6 bases). V shed 3 bases and J shed 6 bases, with 9 bases lying between them. Germline CDR1 and CDR2: LGHNT and FRNRAP. The CDR3 loop spans 13 amino acids. The CDR3 sequence is CASGLGGANEQFF. The CDR3 DNA reads as TGTGCTAGTGGTTTAGGAGGGGCCAATGAGCAGTTCTTC.

The chain employs TRBV5-1 and TRBJ2-2; 7 nucleotides agree with TRBD1. Germline V gives CDR1 SGHRS, CDR2 YFSETQ. J was trimmed by 3 bases and V by 4 bases; bases with no gene match: 15. This CDR3 contains 18 residues. The CDR3 region has the DNA TGCGCCAGCAGCCTGCGGAGCCCACGGGACAGTTACACCGGGGAGCTGTTTTTT. Protein product: CASSLRSPRDSYTGELFF.

The chain is built from TRBV5-1 and TRBJ1-1; a possible D gene is TRBD1 (6 bases). The germline gives CDR1 SGHRS, CDR2 YFSETQ. Trimming stripped 4 bases from V and 5 bases from J, with 15 bases between. This CDR3 has 14 residues. CDR3: CASSPAGVMTEAFF. CDR3 in DNA: TGCGCCAGCAGCCCAGCAGGGGTGATGACTGAAGCTTTCTTT.

The chain has TRBV7-3 and TRBJ1-6; D unclear. V was shortened by 2 bases and J by 9 bases, with 11 bases between the two germline ends. CDR3 length: 14 residues. In germline, CDR1 is SGHTA, CDR2 FQGTGA. The CDR3 protein is CASSLGGWSSPLHF. CDR3 sequence (DNA): TGTGCCAGCAGCTTAGGTGGTTGGAGTTCACCCCTCCACTTT.

The chain employs TRBV28 and TRBJ1-5; 7 nucleotides align to TRBD1. CDR1 is MDHEN, CDR2 SYDVKM, per germline. The J segment lost 5 bases and the V segment lost 4 bases, leaving 8 bases of the junction unmatched. This CDR3 is 15 amino acids long. The CDR3 bases are TGTGCCAGCAGTTCCGGACAGGTAGTCGATCAGCCCCAGCATTTT. Its translation: CASSSGQVVDQPQHF.

The gene calls are TRBV27 and TRBJ1-2, with a weak D call TRBD1 (5 bases). The V gene's germline CDR1 is MNHEY and CDR2 SMNVEV (reference sequence). This CDR3 contains 14 residues. The V gene lost 0 bases and the J gene lost 7 bases, with 12 bases spanning the gap. The CDR3 bases are TGTGCCAGCAGTTTATCCGGGGGATGGGGTGGCTACACCTTC. Its protein product is CASSLSGGWGGYTF.

The V call is TRBV3-1 (or the pseudogene TRBV3-2), the J call TRBJ1-2; TRBD1 is a possible D gene (5 bases). This CDR3 comprises 15 residues. Trimming shortened V by 1 base and J by 1 base, and 10 bases separated the two germline ends. Looked up from germline, CDR1 is LGHDT and CDR2 is YNNKEL (reference sequence). The CDR3 DNA follows: TGTGCCAGCAGCCAAGCATCGGGGGTTAACTATGGCTACACCTTC. Encoded protein: CASSQASGVNYGYTF.

The V gene is TRBV11-2, the J gene TRBJ2-1; TRBD1 agrees at 10 bases. Losses at the gene ends were 5 bases for V and 5 bases for J; bases not matched to a gene: 6. Germline V gene data show CDR1 as SGHAT and CDR2 as FQNNGV. The CDR3 contains 15 residues. The CDR3 DNA reads as TGTGCCAGCAGCCTCCGGGACAGGGGAAACAATGAGCAGTTCTTC. This translates into CASSLRDRGNNEQFF.

This chain uses TRBV3-1 (or the pseudogene TRBV3-2) with TRBJ2-3, with 14 bases aligning to TRBD2. J gave up 11 bases and V 4 bases, and 8 bases lay outside the gene matches. Germline V gives CDR1 LGHDT, CDR2 YNNKEL (reference sequence). The CDR3 runs to 15 residues. Here the CDR3 reads CASSPPGTSGRGQYF. The CDR3, as DNA: TGTGCCAGCAGCCCCCCGGGGACTAGCGGGAGAGGGCAGTATTTT.

The CDR3 DNA follows: TGTGCCAGCCGAACAGGGACCGCCTATGGCTACACCTTC. Translating gives CASRTGTAYGYTF. The rearrangement links TRBV2 to TRBJ1-2; the D gene is possibly TRBD1 (6 bases). Between the trimmed V and J ends, which lost 8 bases and 4 bases, there was a span of 14 bases. CDR3 length: 13 residues. The V gene's germline CDR1 is SNHLY and CDR2 FYNNEI.

This chain connects TRBV2 to TRBJ2-1; no definite D call. CDR1 is SNHLY and CDR2 is FYNNEI in the germline V gene. V lost 1 base, J lost 7 bases, and 14 bases lay in between. The CDR3 runs 15 residues. CDR3 bases: TGTGCCAGCAGTGAAGGACCGCCAGAGAGGAATGAGCAGTTCTTC. This codes for CASSEGPPERNEQFF. Variable domain in full (rest from reference TRBV2 and TRBJ2-1): EPEVTQTPSHQVTQMGQEVILRCVPISNHLYFYWYRQILGQKVEFLVSFYNNEISEKSEIFDDQFSVERPDGSNFTLKIRSTKLEDSAMYFCASSEGPPERNEQFFGPGTRLTVL.

The CDR3 protein is CATSRDPQAKAFF. The CDR3 nucleotides are TGTGCCACCAGCAGAGACCCCCAGGCGAAAGCTTTCTTT. The chain is built from TRBV15 and TRBJ1-1, with D hard to call. This CDR3 has 13 amino acids. Trimming cost V 0 bases and J 9 bases, with 11 bases left between them. Germline V gene sequence: CDR1 LNHNV, CDR2 YYDKDF (reference sequence). The complete variable domain, with remaining parts taken from reference TRBV15 and TRBJ1-1, reads DAMVIQNPRYQVTQFGKPVTLSCSQTLNHNVMYWYQQKSSQAPKLLFHYYDKDFNNEADTPDNFQSRRPNTSFCFLDIRSPGLGDTAMYLCATSRDPQAKAFFGQGTRLTVV.

V and J are TRBV30 and TRBJ1-3, with no clear D. Germline loops: CDR1 GTSNPN, CDR2 SVGIG (reference sequence). CDR3 length equals 15 residues. Trimming left V 1 base short and J 0 bases short, with 10 bases between. CDR3 sequence: CAWSGKEYSGNTIYF. The CDR3 region has the DNA TGTGCCTGGAGTGGAAAGGAGTACTCTGGAAACACCATATATTTT.